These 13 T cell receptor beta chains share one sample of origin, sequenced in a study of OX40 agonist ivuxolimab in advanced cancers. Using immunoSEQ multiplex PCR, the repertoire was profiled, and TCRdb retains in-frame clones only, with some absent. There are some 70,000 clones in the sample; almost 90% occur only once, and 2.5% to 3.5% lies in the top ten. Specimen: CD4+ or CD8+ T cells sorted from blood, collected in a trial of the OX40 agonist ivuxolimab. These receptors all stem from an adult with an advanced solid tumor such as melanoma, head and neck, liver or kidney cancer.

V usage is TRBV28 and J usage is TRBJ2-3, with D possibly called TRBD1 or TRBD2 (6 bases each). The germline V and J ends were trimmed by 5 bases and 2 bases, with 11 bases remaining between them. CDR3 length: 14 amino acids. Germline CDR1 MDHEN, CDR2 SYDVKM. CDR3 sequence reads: CASSRGTHTDTQYF. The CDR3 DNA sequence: TGTGCCAGCAGTAGGGGGACTCACACAGATACGCAGTATTTT.

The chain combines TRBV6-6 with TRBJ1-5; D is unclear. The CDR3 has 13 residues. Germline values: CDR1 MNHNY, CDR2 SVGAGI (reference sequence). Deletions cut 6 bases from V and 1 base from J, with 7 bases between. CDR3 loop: CASSLSSNQPQHF. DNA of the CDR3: TGTGCCAGCAGCTTATCGAGCAATCAGCCCCAGCATTTT.

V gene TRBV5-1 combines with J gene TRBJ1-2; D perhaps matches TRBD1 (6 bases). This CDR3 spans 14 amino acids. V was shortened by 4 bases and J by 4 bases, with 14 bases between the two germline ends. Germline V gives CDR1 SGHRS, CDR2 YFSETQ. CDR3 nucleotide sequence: TGCGCCAGCAGCGCCTCAGGACAGTCCTATGGCTACACCTTC. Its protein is CASSASGQSYGYTF.

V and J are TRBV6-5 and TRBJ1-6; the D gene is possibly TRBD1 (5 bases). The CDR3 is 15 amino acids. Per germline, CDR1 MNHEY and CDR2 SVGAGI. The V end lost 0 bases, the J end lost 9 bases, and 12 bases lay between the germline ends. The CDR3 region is CASSYSGREGSPLHF. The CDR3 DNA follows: TGTGCCAGCAGTTACTCCGGCAGGGAAGGTTCACCCCTCCACTTT.

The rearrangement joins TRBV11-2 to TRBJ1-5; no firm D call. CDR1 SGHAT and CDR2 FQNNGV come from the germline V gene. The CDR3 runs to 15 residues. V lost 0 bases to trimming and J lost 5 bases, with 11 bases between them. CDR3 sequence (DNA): TGTGCCAGCAGCTTAGATGGAGGGAAGCATCAGCCCCAGCATTTT. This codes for CASSLDGGKHQPQHF.

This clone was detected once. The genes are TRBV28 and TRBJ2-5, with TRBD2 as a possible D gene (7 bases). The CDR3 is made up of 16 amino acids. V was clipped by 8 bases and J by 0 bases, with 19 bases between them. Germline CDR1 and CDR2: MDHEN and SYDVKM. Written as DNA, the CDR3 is TGTGCCAGCGGGGGCCTCGGGGGGTACGACCAAGAGACCCAGTACTTC. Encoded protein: CASGGLGGYDQETQYF. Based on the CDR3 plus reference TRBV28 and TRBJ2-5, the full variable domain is DVKVTQSSRYLVKRTGEKVFLECVQDMDHENMFWYRQDPGLGLRLIYFSYDVKMKEKGDIPEGYSVSREKKERFSLILESASTNQTSMYLCASGGLGGYDQETQYFGPGTRLLVL.

The CDR3 coding sequence is TGTGCCACCAGCTACCCCGGGAAGGGTTATTCGGTAGATACGCAGTATTTT. This encodes CATSYPGKGYSVDTQYF. J is TRBJ2-3 and V is TRBV15; a possible D gene is TRBD2 (5 bases). Germline loops: CDR1 LNHNV, CDR2 YYDKDF (reference sequence). V lost 5 bases to trimming and J lost 5 bases, with 23 bases between them. The CDR3 is 17 amino acids. The whole variable domain, remainder taken from reference TRBV15 and TRBJ2-3, is DAMVIQNPRYQVTQFGKPVTLSCSQTLNHNVMYWYQQKSSQAPKLLFHYYDKDFNNEADTPDNFQSRRPNTSFCFLDIRSPGLGDTAMYLCATSYPGKGYSVDTQYFGPGTRLTVL.

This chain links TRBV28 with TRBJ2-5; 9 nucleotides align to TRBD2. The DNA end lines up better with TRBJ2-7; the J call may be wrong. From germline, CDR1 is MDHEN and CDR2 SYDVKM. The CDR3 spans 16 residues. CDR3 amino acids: CASSPLLPSGAYEQYF. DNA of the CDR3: TGTGCCAGCAGTCCCCTATTGCCTAGCGGGGCCTACGAGCAGTACTTC.

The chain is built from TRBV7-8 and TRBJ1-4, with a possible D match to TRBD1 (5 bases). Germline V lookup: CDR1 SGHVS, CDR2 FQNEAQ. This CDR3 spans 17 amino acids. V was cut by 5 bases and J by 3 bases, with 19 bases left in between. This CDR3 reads CASSLIHTGQSNEKLFF. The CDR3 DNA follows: TGTGCCAGCAGCCTTATCCATACGGGGCAGTCTAATGAAAAACTGTTTTTT.

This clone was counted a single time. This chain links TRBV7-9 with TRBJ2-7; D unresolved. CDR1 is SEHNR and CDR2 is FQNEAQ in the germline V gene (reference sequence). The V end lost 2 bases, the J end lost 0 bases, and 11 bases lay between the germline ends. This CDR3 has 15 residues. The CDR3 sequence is CASSLISRSSYEQYF. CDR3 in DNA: TGTGCCAGCAGCTTAATTTCCCGGAGCTCCTACGAGCAGTACTTC.

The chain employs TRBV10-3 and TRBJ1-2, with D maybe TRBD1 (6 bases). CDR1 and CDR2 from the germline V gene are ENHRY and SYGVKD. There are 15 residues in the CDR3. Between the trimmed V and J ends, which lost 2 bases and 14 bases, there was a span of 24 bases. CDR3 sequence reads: CAISEASTGRFGNTF. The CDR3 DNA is TGTGCCATCAGTGAGGCGTCTACAGGGAGGTTCGGAAATACCTTC.

The CDR3 reads CASSPPSGRAYNEQFF. As DNA, the CDR3 is TGTGCCAGCTCACCACCTAGCGGGAGGGCCTACAATGAGCAGTTCTTC. V is TRBV18 and J is TRBJ2-1; 11 bases map to TRBD2. V shed 0 bases, J shed 2 bases, and the junction held 0 bases outside the gene matches. The CDR3 runs to 16 residues. The V gene's germline CDR1 is KGHSH and CDR2 LQKENI. Drawing the rest from reference TRBV18 and TRBJ2-1, the complete variable domain is NAGVMQNPRHLVRRRGQEARLRCSPMKGHSHVYWYRQLPEEGLKFMVYLQKENIIDESGMPKERFSAEFPKEGPSILRIQQVVRGDSAAYFCASSPPSGRAYNEQFFGPGTRLTVL.

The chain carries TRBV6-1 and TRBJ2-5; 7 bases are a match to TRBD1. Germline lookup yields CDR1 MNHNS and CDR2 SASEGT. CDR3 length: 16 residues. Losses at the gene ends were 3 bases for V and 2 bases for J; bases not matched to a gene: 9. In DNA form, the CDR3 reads TGTGCCAGCAGTGAGACCCCGGGACAGATTCAAGAGACCCAGTACTTC. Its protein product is CASSETPGQIQETQYF.